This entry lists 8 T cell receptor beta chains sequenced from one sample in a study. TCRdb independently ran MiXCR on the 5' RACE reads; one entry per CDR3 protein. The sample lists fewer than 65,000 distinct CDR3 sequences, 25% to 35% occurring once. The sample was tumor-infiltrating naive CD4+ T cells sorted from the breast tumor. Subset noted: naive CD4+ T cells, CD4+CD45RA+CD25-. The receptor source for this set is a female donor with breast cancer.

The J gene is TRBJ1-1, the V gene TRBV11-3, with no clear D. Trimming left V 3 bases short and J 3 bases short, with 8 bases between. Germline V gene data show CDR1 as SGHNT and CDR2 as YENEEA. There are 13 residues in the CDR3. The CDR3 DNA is TGTGCCAGCAGCTTCCGCCAGGACACTGAAGCTTTCTTT. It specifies CASSFRQDTEAFF. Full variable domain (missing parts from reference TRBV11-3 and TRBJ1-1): EAGVVQSPRYKIIEKKQPVAFWCNPISGHNTLYWYLQNLGQGPELLIRYENEEAVDDSQLPKDRFSAERLKGVDSTLKIQPAELGDSAVYLCASSFRQDTEAFFGQGTRLTVV.

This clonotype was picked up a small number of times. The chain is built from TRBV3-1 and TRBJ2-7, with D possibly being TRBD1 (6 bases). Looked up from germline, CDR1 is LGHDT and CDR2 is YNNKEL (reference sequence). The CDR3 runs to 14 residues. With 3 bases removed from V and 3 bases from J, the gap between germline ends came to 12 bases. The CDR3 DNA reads TGTGCCAGCAGCCAGAGGGGACAAGACTACGAGCAGTACTTC. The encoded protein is CASSQRGQDYEQYF.

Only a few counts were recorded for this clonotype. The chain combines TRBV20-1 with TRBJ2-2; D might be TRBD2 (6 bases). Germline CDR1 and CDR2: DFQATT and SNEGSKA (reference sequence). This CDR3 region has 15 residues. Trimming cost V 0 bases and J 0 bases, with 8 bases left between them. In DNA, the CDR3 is TGCAGTGCTAGAGATGGACTAACGAACACCGGGGAGCTGTTTTTT. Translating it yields CSARDGLTNTGELFF.

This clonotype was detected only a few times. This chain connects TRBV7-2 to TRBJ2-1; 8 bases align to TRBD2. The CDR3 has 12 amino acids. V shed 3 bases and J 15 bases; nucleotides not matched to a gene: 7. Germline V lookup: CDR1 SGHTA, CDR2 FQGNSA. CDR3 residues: CASSFFSGMLFF. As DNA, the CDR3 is TGTGCCAGCAGCTTCTTTAGCGGGATGCTGTTCTTC.

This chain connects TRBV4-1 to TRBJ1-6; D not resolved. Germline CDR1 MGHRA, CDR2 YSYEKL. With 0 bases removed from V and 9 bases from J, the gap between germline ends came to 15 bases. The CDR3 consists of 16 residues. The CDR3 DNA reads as TGCGCCAGCAGCCAAGAACCTCCGGGGAGTGTTTCACCCCTCCACTTT. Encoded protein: CASSQEPPGSVSPLHF.

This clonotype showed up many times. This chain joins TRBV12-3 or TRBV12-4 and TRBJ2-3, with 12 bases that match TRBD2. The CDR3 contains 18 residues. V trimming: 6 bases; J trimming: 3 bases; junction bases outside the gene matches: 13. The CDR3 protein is CASRRRPELAGGTDTQYF. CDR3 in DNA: TGTGCCAGCAGGAGACGACCTGAACTAGCGGGAGGAACAGATACGCAGTATTTT.

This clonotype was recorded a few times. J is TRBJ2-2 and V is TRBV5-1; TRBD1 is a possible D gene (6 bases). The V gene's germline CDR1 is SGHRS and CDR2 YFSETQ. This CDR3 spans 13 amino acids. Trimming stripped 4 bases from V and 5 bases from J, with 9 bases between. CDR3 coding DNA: TGCGCCAGCAGCAACAGGGTTACCGGGGAGCTGTTTTTT. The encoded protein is CASSNRVTGELFF.

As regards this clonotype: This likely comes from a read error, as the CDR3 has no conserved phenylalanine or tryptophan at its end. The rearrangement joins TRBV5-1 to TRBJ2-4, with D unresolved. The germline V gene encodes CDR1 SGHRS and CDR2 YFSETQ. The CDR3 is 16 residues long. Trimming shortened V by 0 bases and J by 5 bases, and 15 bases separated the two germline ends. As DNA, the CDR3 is TGCGCCAGCAGCTTGGTATTGGCAGGACGGGAAAACATTCAGTACTAC. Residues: CASSLVLAGRENIQYY.